This T cell receptor beta chain is from a study of cytomegalovirus exposure and HLA in healthy donors. The study's findings and limits: In vitro assays verified that three CMV-associated chains recognized CMV antigens specifically.

On this clone itself: Its antigen is not known.

PCR primers comprised 60 Vbeta and 13 Jbeta primers. Only in-frame clones appear in the TCRdb table, and some are missing; sequencing was by immunoSEQ multiplex PCR. The table shows about 260,000 clones, with 84% occurring only once. This CDR3 is built from 17 residues. CDR1 and CDR2 from the germline V gene are MNHEY and SMNVEV (reference sequence). V lost 0 bases and J lost 0; bases outside the gene matches: 3. This sequence joins TRBV27 and TRBJ1-5, with 9 positions matching TRBD1. This receptor was identified in a woman aged 40 to 49 in good health and CMV-seropositive. The sample comprised PBMCs. CDR3 DNA sequence: TGTGCCAGCAGTTTATCACAGGGGGCTAATAGCAATCAGCCCCAGCATTTT. This sequence encodes CASSLSQGANSNQPQHF.